Below, 13 T cell receptor beta chains from the same sample are listed, as sequenced in a study of blood T cell repertoires in COVID-19. The method was immunoSEQ multiplex PCR; TCRdb's version includes in-frame clones alone and lacks a portion of them. The top ten hold 4.9% of the sample, which has about 100,000 clones, roughly 90% seen once. The sample consisted of peripheral blood. The origin of the receptors is a man in his forties with active or convalescent COVID-19.

This chain joins TRBV3-1 (or the pseudogene TRBV3-2) and TRBJ1-2, with D perhaps TRBD1 (5 bases). The length of the CDR3 is 14 residues. Germline V CDR1 and CDR2: LGHDT, YNNKEL (reference sequence). V lost 4 bases, J lost 6 bases, and 15 bases lay in between. The CDR3 DNA reads as TGTGCCAGCAGCCTGACAGCCGTTGAGGATGGCTACACCTTC. It is translated as CASSLTAVEDGYTF.

This chain uses TRBV13 with TRBJ2-1; 8 bases agree with TRBD2. The germline gives CDR1 PRHDT, CDR2 FYEKMQ (reference sequence). This CDR3 is built from 15 residues. V shed 0 bases, J shed 7 bases, and the junction held 5 bases outside the gene matches. DNA of the CDR3: TGTGCCAGCAGCTTAGGGGCCGGCGGGAGGAATGAGCAGTTCTTC. This gives the protein CASSLGAGGRNEQFF.

The chain uses TRBV14 and TRBJ2-5, with D perhaps matching TRBD2 (6 bases). This CDR3 contains 14 residues. V lost 5 bases and J lost 5, with 15 bases in between. Per the germline V gene, CDR1 is SGHDN and CDR2 is FVKESK. CDR3 sequence: CASSLGLRVETQYF. DNA for the CDR3: TGTGCCAGCAGCTTGGGACTGAGGGTTGAGACCCAGTACTTC. The variable domain in full, with the rest retrieved from reference TRBV14 and TRBJ2-5, is EAGVTQFPSHSVIEKGQTVTLRCDPISGHDNLYWYRRVMGKEIKFLLHFVKESKQDESGMPNNRFLAERTGGTYSTLKVQPAELEDSGVYFCASSLGLRVETQYFGPGTRLLVL.

Points on this clone: One end of the junction is discordant with germline, which a read error may explain. The genes are TRBV4-1 and TRBJ2-7; 11 positions match TRBD2. The CDR3 length is 13 residues. Germline CDR1 reads MGHRA; CDR2 reads YSYEKL. CDR3 region: CASSQSLGLAASF. The CDR3 DNA reads as TGCGCCAGCAGCCAGAGCCTGGGACTAGCGGCCTCCTTC.

This chain joins TRBV9 and TRBJ2-1, with a weak D call TRBD2 (6 bases). Germline CDR1 is SGDLS and CDR2 is YYNGEE. V was trimmed by 6 bases and J by 7 bases, leaving 14 bases between them. CDR3 length equals 13 residues. The chain's CDR3 is CASKSELANEQFF. The CDR3 DNA is TGTGCCAGCAAGTCGGAACTAGCAAATGAGCAGTTCTTC.

This clone was observed once. This CDR3 is CASSQVAGVGPYEQYF. CDR3 sequence (DNA): TGTGCCAGCAGCCAAGTGGCAGGGGTTGGTCCCTACGAGCAGTACTTC. The rearrangement uses TRBV3-1 (or the pseudogene TRBV3-2) and TRBJ2-7; D might be TRBD1 (6 bases). V was shortened by 1 base and J by 2 bases, with 15 bases between the two germline ends. The CDR3 totals 16 residues. From germline, CDR1 is LGHDT and CDR2 YNNKEL (reference sequence).

V is TRBV23-1 and J is TRBJ1-3; D is uncertain. TRBV23-1 is an open reading frame, and its role is uncertain. Deletions cut 7 bases from V and 0 bases from J, with 10 bases between. This CDR3 is 14 amino acids long. CDR3 coding DNA: TGCGCCAGCATCATTCCAGGCTCTGGAAACACCATATATTTT. Its protein product is CASIIPGSGNTIYF.

V usage is TRBV7-2 and J usage is TRBJ2-1, with 8 bases matching TRBD2. CDR3 size: 16 residues. The V gene's germline CDR1 is SGHTA and CDR2 FQGNSA. V shed 1 base and J 3 bases; nucleotides not matched to a gene: 5. The chain's CDR3 is CASSLDVAGYYNEQFF. For the CDR3, the DNA is TGTGCCAGCAGCTTAGACGTAGCGGGATACTACAATGAGCAGTTCTTC.

This clone was observed a handful of times. This rearrangement joins TRBV24-1 to TRBJ2-5; 8 bases match TRBD1. Per the germline V gene, CDR1 is KGHDR and CDR2 is SFDVKD. The V and J ends lost 4 bases and 7 bases, in that order; junction bases with no gene match: 7. The CDR3 covers 14 residues. Here the CDR3 reads CATSESGQVGTQYF. The CDR3 region has the DNA TGTGCCACCAGTGAGTCGGGACAGGTCGGGACCCAGTACTTC.

This clone was detected once. The chain has TRBV5-4 and TRBJ1-1; D is unresolved. V was shortened by 3 bases and J by 4 bases, with 19 bases between the two germline ends. Germline CDR1 reads SGHNT; CDR2 reads YYREEE (reference sequence). The CDR3 contains 16 residues. CDR3 in amino acids: CASSSSGVGWVTEAFF. Written as DNA, the CDR3 is TGTGCCAGCAGCTCCAGCGGTGTGGGGTGGGTCACTGAAGCTTTCTTT.

The CDR3 sequence is CASRTLTGDGYTF. As DNA, the CDR3 is TGTGCCAGTAGAACTTTAACAGGGGACGGCTACACCTTC. The V call is TRBV19, the J call TRBJ1-2, with 7 bases aligning to TRBD1. J gave up 8 bases and V 6 bases, and 9 bases lay outside the gene matches. The length of the CDR3 is 13 residues. Germline V gene sequence: CDR1 LNHDA, CDR2 SQIVND (reference sequence).

This chain connects TRBV20-1 to TRBJ2-1; D is unclear. The V end lost 5 bases, the J end lost 4 bases, and 6 bases lay between the germline ends. The CDR3 covers 11 residues. Germline V gene lookup returns CDR1 DFQATT and CDR2 SNEGSKA (reference sequence). The CDR3 DNA sequence: TGCAGTGCTGGCAGGTACAATGAGCAGTTCTTC. Protein: CSAGRYNEQFF.

The rearrangement joins TRBV18 to TRBJ1-4, with a weak D call TRBD1 (5 bases). The V and J ends lost 2 bases and 0 bases respectively, with 13 bases between them. The CDR3 covers 17 residues. Germline lookup yields CDR1 KGHSH and CDR2 LQKENI. DNA for the CDR3: TGTGCCAGCTCACCAGATGGGGGACTTGCAACTAATGAAAAACTGTTTTTT. Its protein is CASSPDGGLATNEKLFF.